This T cell receptor beta chain was recovered during a study of blood T cell repertoires in COVID-19 (dated by TCRdb to 2019 to 2021). Background for the entire study: Samples covering the acute and convalescent phases of COVID-19 were provided by collaborators in the United States, Italy and Spain. Where HLA class I and class II types were available, the types were taken from metadata supplied by the sample provider, not from assay-based typing. Subjects who had been exposed to COVID-19, were actively infected with it, or had recovered from it provided the deeply sampled blood TCRbeta repertoires that made up the dataset. Sample metadata almost always included a de-identified subject ID, COVID-19 status, age in years and sex. The repertoires were made available in a free public database intended to serve as a resource for research on the immune response to SARS-CoV-2. The prospective study material was composed of cDNA or gDNA derived from T cells, B-cell-depleted T cells, or PBMCs. The samples were drawn from the first 160 participants of the ongoing ImmuneRACE study and from some 1,300 subjects provided by 6 global collaborators.

Looking up the germline V gene yields CDR1 SGHAT and CDR2 FQNNGV. V loses 1 base, J loses 4 bases, and the germline ends lie 7 bases apart. Inclusive of the bounding cysteine and phenylalanine, the CDR3 is 13 residues long. The sequence is cut down to CDR3 DNA, 39 bases in frame from base 1. TCRbeta CDR3 regions were amplified from genomic DNA using the immunoSEQ Assay, a bias-controlled multiplex PCR. The original pipeline was this. Within the assay, amplification of reference gene primers was used to estimate how many nucleated cells each sample contained. To quantify the absolute abundance of each unique TCRbeta CDR3 rearrangement, sequence reads were collapsed and filtered. For each sample, productive Simpson clonality was calculated as the square root of Simpson's diversity index across productive rearrangements. TCRdb stores this immuneACCESS table with in-frame sequences only. Part of the clones is absent; in the studies checked, under half of the shortfall reflects unresolved V genes, and no reason is known for the rest. V, J and clone size derive from that table, while D and trimming were established from the DNA sequence. The sample records a few hundred thousand clones, about 83% of which are singletons. In total, the top ten clones hold roughly 2.8% of the sample.

The collaborating institutions used their own protocols to collect whole blood in K2EDTA tubes. For TCRbeta analysis, collaborators shipped samples as frozen whole blood, isolated PBMCs, or DNA extracted from either of those sample types. Overall study outcomes, separate from this receptor: Clinical and demographic metadata were provided uncurated, with the amount varying by source and participant.

Note on this clone: Its antigen target is currently unknown. There are no base qualities to consult, and no much larger clone falls within one base.

The sequence derives from a man aged 50-60 years with active or convalescent COVID-19. In this chain, TRBV11-2 is recombined with TRBJ1-2; the D gene lacks a confident call. Sequencing was carried out using peripheral blood. In nucleotides, the sequence is TGTGCCAGCAGCTTAGCACGGGGCTATGGCTACACCTTC. Its translation is CASSLARGYGYTF.